This entry lists 9 T cell receptor beta chains sequenced from one sample in a study of blood T cells in healthy people across ages. Primed by a sample-barcoded 5' primer and a J-beta primer mix, a second PCR proceeded for about 7 to 11 cycles. Each CDR3 protein gets one entry after TCRdb re-called the 5' RACE reads with MiXCR. The sample lists 800,000 or so distinct CDR3 sequences, about 62% occurring once. Sequencing input: blood. The receptor set was obtained from a man aged 30-40 years in good health.

This clonotype was seen just once. The rearrangement links TRBV14 to TRBJ2-1; D uncertain. Trimming took 4 bases from V and 8 from J, leaving 9 bases between them. The CDR3 has 12 residues. CDR1 is SGHDN, CDR2 FVKESK, per germline. The CDR3 is CASSPVIHEQFF. In nucleotides, the CDR3 is TGTGCCAGCAGCCCCGTAATCCATGAGCAGTTCTTC.

This clonotype was seen ten or more times. The chain is built from TRBV7-2 and TRBJ1-5; the D is unclear. The length of the CDR3 is 15 residues. From germline, CDR1 is SGHTA and CDR2 FQGNSA. V gave up 1 base and J gave up 4 bases, with 11 bases separating them. CDR3 protein: CASSLVPVGNQPQHF. The CDR3 nucleotides read TGTGCCAGCAGCTTAGTGCCGGTCGGGAATCAGCCCCAGCATTTT. Full variable domain (rest looked up from reference TRBV7-2 and TRBJ1-5): GAGVSQSPSNKVTEKGKDVELRCDPISGHTALYWYRQSLGQGLEFLIYFQGNSAPDKSGLPSDRFSAERTGGSVSTLTIQRTQQEDSAVYLCASSLVPVGNQPQHFGDGTRLSIL.

This chain links TRBV20-1 with TRBJ2-4; D remains unclear. The CDR3 runs to 11 residues. Germline CDR1 and CDR2: DFQATT and SNEGSKA (reference sequence). V was pared by 6 bases and J by 2 bases, with 5 bases between. The CDR3 is CSAVPKNIQYF. Written as DNA, the CDR3 is TGCAGTGCCGTACCCAAAAACATTCAGTACTTC.

In this sample, this clonotype turned up once. The junction departs from the called germline gene at one end, perhaps through a read error. The chain joins TRBV24-1 to TRBJ2-3, with 10 bases fitting TRBD1. CDR1 and CDR2 (germline): KGHDR, SFDVKD. The CDR3 has 16 amino acids. The DNA for the CDR3 is TGCGCCACCAGTGATTTGACCGGGACAGGGGTGGATACGCAGTATTTT. Translation: CATSDLTGTGVDTQYF.

The table lists this clonotype with a count of one. The chain links TRBV7-2 to TRBJ1-2; TRBD1 aligns across 7 bases. J was trimmed by 3 bases and V by 7 bases; bases with no gene match: 14. The CDR3 is 16 amino acids. Germline lookup yields CDR1 SGHTA and CDR2 FQGNSA. DNA for the CDR3: TGTGCCAGCACCCAGGGGGACGGACTCACGGACTATGGCTACACCTTC. Its protein is CASTQGDGLTDYGYTF.

Worth noting for this clonotype: The junction shows a germline mismatch at one end, possibly a read error. The genes are TRBV7-2 and TRBJ2-3, with 11 bases fitting TRBD2. Germline V lookup: CDR1 SGHTA, CDR2 FQGNSA. The CDR3 consists of 17 residues. The CDR3: CASRNSGGARSADTQFF. The CDR3 coding sequence is TGTGCCAGCAGAAATAGCGGGGGGGCTCGGAGCGCAGATACGCAGTTTTTT.

This clonotype was detected only a few times. J is TRBJ1-5 and V is TRBV14, with D possibly being TRBD1 (5 bases). Germline V gives CDR1 SGHDN, CDR2 FVKESK. Trimming cost V 3 bases and J 7 bases, with 19 bases left between them. The CDR3 runs 16 residues. CDR3 sequence (DNA): TGTGCCAGCAGCCAGGGACGCACTTTCTGGCGGCAGCCCCAGCATTTT. This sequence encodes CASSQGRTFWRQPQHF.

This clonotype was counted once. Here the CDR3 DNA reads TGCGCCAGCAGCCTGGGACTAGGAAGGAATGAGCAGTACTTC. It translates to CASSLGLGRNEQYF. The chain recombines TRBV4-3 with TRBJ2-5; the match to TRBD2 covers 8 bases. The CDR3 runs 14 residues. The V segment lost 4 bases and the J segment 11 bases; nucleotides outside the gene matches: 12. CDR1 and CDR2 (germline): LGHNA, YSLEER.

CDR3 protein: CASTRSAGGPYNEQFF. CDR3 coding DNA: TGTGCCAGCACCCGTTCGGCAGGGGGCCCCTACAATGAGCAGTTCTTC. The chain joins TRBV2 to TRBJ2-1; TRBD1 matches at 8 bases. The CDR3 extends over 16 amino acids. With 7 bases clipped from V and 2 bases from J, the junction kept 10 bases outside the gene matches. Per germline, CDR1 SNHLY and CDR2 FYNNEI.